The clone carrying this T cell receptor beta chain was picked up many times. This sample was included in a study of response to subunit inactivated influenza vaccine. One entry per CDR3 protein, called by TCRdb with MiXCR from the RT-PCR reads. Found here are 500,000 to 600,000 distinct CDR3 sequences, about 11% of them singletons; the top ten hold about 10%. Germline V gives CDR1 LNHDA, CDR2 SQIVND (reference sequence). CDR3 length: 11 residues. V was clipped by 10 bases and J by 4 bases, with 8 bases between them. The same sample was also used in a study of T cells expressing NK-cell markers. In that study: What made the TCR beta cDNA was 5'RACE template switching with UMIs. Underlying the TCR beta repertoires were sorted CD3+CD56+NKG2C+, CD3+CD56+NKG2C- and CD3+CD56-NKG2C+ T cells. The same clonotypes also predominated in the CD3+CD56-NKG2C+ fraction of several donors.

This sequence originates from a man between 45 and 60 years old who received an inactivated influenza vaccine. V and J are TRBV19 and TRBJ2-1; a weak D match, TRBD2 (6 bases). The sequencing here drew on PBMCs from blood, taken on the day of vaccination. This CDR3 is CATGVYNEQFF. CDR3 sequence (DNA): TGTGCCACGGGGGTATACAATGAGCAGTTCTTC.